This T cell receptor beta chain is from a study of metastatic and nonmetastatic thyroid tumors. Turning to the study itself: Repertoires from malignant and benign thyroid patients were compared across blood and tumor or nodule tissue. General study findings and limits: Across blood and tumor, TCR beta diversity in malignant thyroid tumors was reportedly significantly higher than in benign nodules.

Per germline, CDR1 DFQATT and CDR2 SNEGSKA (reference sequence). This CDR3 region has 11 residues. Patients were all untreated before their thyroid surgery. Source study methods: CDR3 differences across clinicopathological groups were used to build a distant-metastasis classifier for papillary thyroid cancer. TCRdb called clones again from the PCR reads with MiXCR. The V and J calls and clone size are TCRdb's, not the authors'. Of tens of thousands of clones listed, less than 45% were seen once; the top ten hold about 24%. As for this clone: Its antigen is unidentified. A read error may account for a junction end that differs from germline.

This clonotype was sampled from a male donor with papillary thyroid cancer or a benign thyroid nodule (not recorded which). Some clones in this sample may be carry-over from other donors' samples. The sequencing sample was made of blood. V is TRBV20-1 and J is TRBJ2-3, with unresolved D. The chain's CDR3 is CSANPTHTHYF. The CDR3 bases are TGCAGTGCTAATCCGACACATACGCATTATTTT.